This TCR beta chain was recorded in a study of blood T cell repertoires in COVID-19. Study as a whole: Samples of COVID-19 (acute and convalescent) were obtained from the United States, Italy and Spain. Nucleic acid was either cDNA or gDNA, and it came from T cells, B-cell-depleted T cells, or PBMCs.

Seattle patients were enrolled while actively infected and followed longitudinally. Per the authors' pipeline: For nucleated cells, counts were estimated from reference gene primer amplification. The protocol was immunoSEQ multiplex PCR, while the TCRdb copy is restricted to in-frame clones and leaves out a portion. The V and J calls and clone size come from that table; D and trimming were worked out from the DNA. The sample includes roughly 210,000 clones, approximately 80% of them seen just once. This CDR3 is 16 amino acids long. The germline CDR1 and CDR2 sequences are SEHNR and FQNEAQ (reference sequence). Trimming removed 6 bases at V and 7 bases at J, with 19 bases between.

The source of this sequence is a woman of 80 years or more with COVID-19, enrolled during active disease. V gene TRBV7-9 combines with J gene TRBJ1-6; a possible D gene is TRBD1 (6 bases). What was sequenced was peripheral blood. CDR3 DNA sequence: TGTGCCAGCAGTCCCGGGGTCAGGGGCCCCAATTCACCCCTCCACTTT. Its translation: CASSPGVRGPNSPLHF. Full variable domain (outside the CDR3, taken from reference TRBV7-9 and TRBJ1-6): DTGVSQNPRHKITKRGQNVTFRCDPISEHNRLYWYRQTLGQGPEFLTYFQNEAQLEKSRLLSDRFSAERPKGSFSTLEIQRTEQGDSAMYLCASSPGVRGPNSPLHFGNGTRLTVT.